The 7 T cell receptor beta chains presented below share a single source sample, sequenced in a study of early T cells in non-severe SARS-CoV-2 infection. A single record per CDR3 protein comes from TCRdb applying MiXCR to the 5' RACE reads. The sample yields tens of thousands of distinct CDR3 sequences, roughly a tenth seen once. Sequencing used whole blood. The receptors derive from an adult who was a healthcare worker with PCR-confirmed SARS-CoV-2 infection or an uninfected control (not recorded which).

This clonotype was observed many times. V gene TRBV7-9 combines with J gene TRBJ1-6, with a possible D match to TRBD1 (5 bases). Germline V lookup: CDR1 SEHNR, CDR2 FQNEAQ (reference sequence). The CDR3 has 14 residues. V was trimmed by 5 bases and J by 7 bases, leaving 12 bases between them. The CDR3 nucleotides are TGTGCCAGCAGCCAGGGACGGGAAAATTCACCCCTCCACTTT. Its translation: CASSQGRENSPLHF. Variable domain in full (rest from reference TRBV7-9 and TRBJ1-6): DTGVSQNPRHKITKRGQNVTFRCDPISEHNRLYWYRQTLGQGPEFLTYFQNEAQLEKSRLLSDRFSAERPKGSFSTLEIQRTEQGDSAMYLCASSQGRENSPLHFGNGTRLTVT.

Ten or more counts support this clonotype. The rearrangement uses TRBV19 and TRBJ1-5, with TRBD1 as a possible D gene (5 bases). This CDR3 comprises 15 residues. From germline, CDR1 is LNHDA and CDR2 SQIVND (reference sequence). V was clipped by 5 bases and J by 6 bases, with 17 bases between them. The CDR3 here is CASSSAGSATQPQHF. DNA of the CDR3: TGTGCCAGTAGTTCCGCAGGGAGTGCCACTCAGCCCCAGCATTTT.

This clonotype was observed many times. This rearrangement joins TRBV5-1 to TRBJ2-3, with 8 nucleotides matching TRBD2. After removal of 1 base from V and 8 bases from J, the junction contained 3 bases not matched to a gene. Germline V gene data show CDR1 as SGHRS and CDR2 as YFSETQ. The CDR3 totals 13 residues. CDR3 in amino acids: CASSLQSGSTQYF. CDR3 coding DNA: TGCGCCAGCAGCTTGCAAAGCGGGAGTACGCAGTATTTT.

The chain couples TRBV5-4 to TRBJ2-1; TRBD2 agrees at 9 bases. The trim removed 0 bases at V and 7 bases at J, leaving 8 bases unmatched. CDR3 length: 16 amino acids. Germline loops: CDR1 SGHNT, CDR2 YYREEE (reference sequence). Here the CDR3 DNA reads TGTGCCAGCAGCTTGGGCGCGGGAGGGCCTCAGAATGAGCAGTTCTTC. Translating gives CASSLGAGGPQNEQFF.

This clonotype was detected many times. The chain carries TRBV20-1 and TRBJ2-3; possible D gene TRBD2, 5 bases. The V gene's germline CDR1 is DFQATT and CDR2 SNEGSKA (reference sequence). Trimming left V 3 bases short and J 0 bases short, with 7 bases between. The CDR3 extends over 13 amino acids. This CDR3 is CSARRASTDTQYF. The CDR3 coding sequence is TGCAGTGCTAGGCGGGCTAGCACAGATACGCAGTATTTT.

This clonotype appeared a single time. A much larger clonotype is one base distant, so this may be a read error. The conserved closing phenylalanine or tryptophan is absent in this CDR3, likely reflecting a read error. The CDR3 DNA is TGTGCCAGCAGCCCCCCCGGCTCGGACGAGCAGTACCTC. It encodes CASSPPGSDEQYL. The V call is TRBV7-3, the J call TRBJ2-7; D is unclear. Germline V gives CDR1 SGHTA, CDR2 FQGTGA. Trimming pared 5 bases from V and 5 bases from J, leaving 13 bases between. The CDR3 consists of 13 residues.

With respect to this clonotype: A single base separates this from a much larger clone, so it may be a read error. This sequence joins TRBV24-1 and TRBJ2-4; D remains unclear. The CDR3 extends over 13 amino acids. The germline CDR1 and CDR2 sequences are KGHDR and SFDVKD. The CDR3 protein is CDTSDNPPGIQYF. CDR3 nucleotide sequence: TGTGACACCAGTGATAACCCACCCGGCATTCAGTACTTC.